This TCR beta chain came from a study of shared clonotypes between healthy human individuals. Study in general: The plates for each donor numbered three CD4 naive, three CD4 memory, two CD8 naive and one CD8 memory.

Study-wide points: Memory subsets generally showed lower estimated richness than naive subsets. Clonotypes not shared had lower generation probabilities than those common to all four donors.

About this clone itself: Its antigen is not identified.

Positively selected for CCR7, the CD45RO-negative cells used as naive CD8 cells excluded terminally differentiated effector memory CD45RA+ cells. The table came from immunoSEQ multiplex PCR; TCRdb's copy has only in-frame clones and leaves some out. The table has about 2.1 million clones, 85% to 95% seen once. Sequencing was performed on naive CD8+ T cells from PBMCs. This sequence originates from a man aged 18 to 30 in good health. Some clones in this sample may be carry-over from other donors' samples.

Written as DNA, the CDR3 is TGTGCCAGCAGCCCCGAGGGGGGAGAGACCGGCGAGCAGTACTTC. It codes for CASSPEGGETGEQYF. The chain couples TRBV7-9 to TRBJ2-7; either TRBD1 or TRBD2 may supply D (6 bases each). The germline gives CDR1 SEHNR, CDR2 FQNEAQ (reference sequence). The germline V and J ends were trimmed by 5 bases and 6 bases, with 20 bases remaining between them. CDR3 length: 15 amino acids.